Shown below are 28 T cell receptor beta chains from a single sample sequenced in a study of identical twins. Via MiXCR, TCRdb re-called the 5' RACE reads, giving one row per CDR3 protein. The sample shows some 630,000 distinct CDR3 sequences, about 7% of them seen only once. The same specimen was also included in a second study, on yellow fever vaccine responses in identical twins.

Sequenced material: PBMCs. Every receptor here comes from a woman under 30 in good health.

The rearrangement uses TRBV12-3 or TRBV12-4 and TRBJ1-2; TRBD1 might be the D (6 bases). Deletions cut 4 bases from V and 8 bases from J, with 11 bases between. The CDR3 runs 12 residues. CDR3 amino acids: CASSYREFGYTF. The CDR3 DNA follows: TGTGCCAGCAGTTACAGGGAATTCGGCTACACCTTC.

Remarks on this clonotype: The junction shows a germline mismatch at one end, possibly a read error. The chain combines TRBV7-3 with TRBJ2-5, with 8 bases matching TRBD1. Germline V lookup: CDR1 SGHTA, CDR2 FQGTGA. CDR3 size: 14 residues. The CDR3 nucleotides read TGTCCCAGCAGCACCGGACAGGGTTCGGAGACCCAGTACTTC. Translating it yields CPSSTGQGSETQYF.

Only a few counts were recorded for this clonotype. This chain joins TRBV20-1 and TRBJ2-1, with D possibly matching TRBD1 (6 bases). Trimming removed 2 bases at V and 0 bases at J, with 14 bases between. This CDR3 has 16 amino acids. Germline loops: CDR1 DFQATT, CDR2 SNEGSKA (reference sequence). CDR3 loop: CSARPLGGASYNEQFF. The CDR3 nucleotides are TGCAGTGCTAGACCCTTAGGGGGAGCCTCCTACAATGAGCAGTTCTTC.

The V call is TRBV24-1, the J call TRBJ1-5; 7 bases fit TRBD1. V was clipped by 5 bases and J by 3 bases; unmatched bases: 9. The length of the CDR3 is 16 residues. Germline lookup yields CDR1 KGHDR and CDR2 SFDVKD. CDR3 sequence reads: CATSGVEGAVNQPQHF. The CDR3 DNA is TGTGCCACCAGTGGGGTCGAGGGGGCGGTCAATCAGCCCCAGCATTTT.

The chain combines TRBV15 with TRBJ1-3; possible D gene TRBD1, 5 bases. V was trimmed by 0 bases and J by 0 bases, leaving 9 bases between them. Germline values: CDR1 LNHNV, CDR2 YYDKDF (reference sequence). CDR3 length equals 16 residues. The CDR3 protein is CATSRDLQVSGNTIYF. DNA of the CDR3: TGTGCCACCAGCAGAGATTTACAGGTCTCTGGAAACACCATATATTTT.

Comments on this clonotype: Germline and junction disagree at one end, which may indicate a read error. The gene calls are TRBV27 and TRBJ1-1; D uncertain. In germline, CDR1 is MNHEY, CDR2 SMNVEV (reference sequence). The CDR3 length is 15 residues. The CDR3 DNA follows: TGTACCAGCAATTACCGGGTGACCGCGAACACTGAAGCTTTCTTT. Protein sequence: CTSNYRVTANTEAFF.

This clonotype was seen many times. V usage is TRBV7-9 and J usage is TRBJ2-7, with D uncertain. Germline values: CDR1 SEHNR, CDR2 FQNEAQ (reference sequence). This CDR3 has 12 residues. The CDR3 DNA is TGTGCCAGCAGCTTAGAGACCCCATCCCTCTTCGTA. Translation: CASSLETPSLFV.

This clonotype was detected a few times. The V and J genes are TRBV7-9 and TRBJ1-4; a possible D gene is TRBD1 (5 bases). The V end was cut by 5 bases, the J end by 5 bases, with 12 bases between. The V gene's germline CDR1 is SEHNR and CDR2 FQNEAQ (reference sequence). The CDR3 length is 14 residues. The CDR3 DNA reads as TGTGCCAGCAGCCCGAGACAGAACAATGAAAAACTGTTTTTT. It yields the protein CASSPRQNNEKLFF. Full variable domain (rest looked up from reference TRBV7-9 and TRBJ1-4): DTGVSQNPRHKITKRGQNVTFRCDPISEHNRLYWYRQTLGQGPEFLTYFQNEAQLEKSRLLSDRFSAERPKGSFSTLEIQRTEQGDSAMYLCASSPRQNNEKLFFGSGTQLSVL.

This clonotype was seen ten or more times. The rearrangement links TRBV4-1 to TRBJ1-1, with D hard to call. This CDR3 has 15 residues. V shed 0 bases and J shed 3 bases, with 11 bases lying between them. CDR1 is MGHRA, CDR2 YSYEKL, per germline. The CDR3 reads CASSQDRGKYTEAFF. As DNA, the CDR3 is TGCGCCAGCAGCCAAGACCGGGGAAAATACACTGAAGCTTTCTTT.

The chain employs TRBV13 and TRBJ2-6; D possibly uses TRBD1 or TRBD2 (6 bases each). V dropped 2 bases and J dropped 4 bases, with 12 bases sitting between them. This CDR3 is built from 16 residues. The germline gives CDR1 PRHDT, CDR2 FYEKMQ (reference sequence). CDR3 sequence (DNA): TGTGCCAGCAGCTTAACTTGGGGGGCCGGGGCCAACGTCCTGACTTTC. It yields the protein CASSLTWGAGANVLTF.

The gene calls are TRBV5-1 and TRBJ2-7; 7 nucleotides agree with TRBD2. The CDR3 is made up of 15 amino acids. Germline-derived CDR1 and CDR2 are SGHRS and YFSETQ. With 2 bases clipped from V and 7 bases from J, the junction kept 12 bases outside the gene matches. The CDR3: CASSFLWEGLEEQYF. Here the CDR3 DNA reads TGCGCCAGCAGCTTTTTGTGGGAGGGCCTTGAGGAGCAGTACTTC. The full variable domain, with the rest looked up from reference TRBV5-1 and TRBJ2-7, is KAGVTQTPRYLIKTRGQQVTLSCSPISGHRSVSWYQQTPGQGLQFLFEYFSETQRNKGNFPGRFSGRQFSNSRSEMNVSTLELGDSALYLCASSFLWEGLEEQYFGPGTRLTVT.

This clonotype was detected many times. This chain uses TRBV12-3 or TRBV12-4 with TRBJ2-7; perhaps TRBD2 as D (5 bases). This CDR3 has 14 amino acids. Between the trimmed V and J ends, which lost 6 bases and 5 bases, there was a span of 17 bases. CDR3 in DNA: TGTGCCAGCAGCCCCGTACGGGGTGTGAACGAGCAGTACTTC. This gives the protein CASSPVRGVNEQYF.

This clonotype was recorded at least ten times. The chain has TRBV6-2 or TRBV6-3 and TRBJ2-1; D gene uncertain. V lost 4 bases to trimming and J lost 0 bases, with 13 bases between them. The CDR3 length is 16 residues. The germline CDR1 and CDR2 sequences are MNHEY and SVGEGT. The CDR3 reads CASSSRTDSSYNEQFF. CDR3 nucleotides: TGTGCCAGCAGTTCTCGGACGGATAGCTCCTACAATGAGCAGTTCTTC.

This clonotype was found a few times. The rearrangement joins TRBV14 to TRBJ2-3; 7 nucleotides match TRBD2. Germline CDR1 is SGHDN and CDR2 is FVKESK. The CDR3 runs to 15 residues. V lost 4 bases, J lost 4 bases, and 8 bases stayed unmatched. The CDR3 DNA sequence: TGTGCCAGCAGCCGTACGACTAGCCTCCCAGATACGCAGTATTTT. As protein: CASSRTTSLPDTQYF.

The chain carries TRBV11-2 and TRBJ1-2, with 7 positions matching TRBD1. Germline CDR1 SGHAT, CDR2 FQNNGV. Trimming cost V 5 bases and J 0 bases; bases outside gene matches: 3. The CDR3 length is 14 residues. The CDR3 protein is CASSVTGANYGYTF. The CDR3 DNA reads as TGTGCCAGCAGCGTTACAGGGGCTAACTATGGCTACACCTTC.

This clonotype has at least ten counts. Here the CDR3 DNA reads TGCGCCAGCAGCTTCACTAGCGGGCAAGAGACCCAGTACTTC. It yields the protein CASSFTSGQETQYF. The V call is TRBV5-1, the J call TRBJ2-5; 9 bases agree with TRBD2. The germline CDR1 and CDR2 sequences are SGHRS and YFSETQ. Germline trimming cut 2 bases from V and 2 bases from J; bases unmatched to any gene: 1. This CDR3 contains 14 residues.

The J gene is TRBJ2-4, the V gene TRBV27; D is perhaps TRBD2 (6 bases). Germline lookup yields CDR1 MNHEY and CDR2 SMNVEV (reference sequence). V was clipped by 1 base and J by 1 base, with 8 bases between them. This CDR3 comprises 15 residues. CDR3 nucleotide sequence: TGTGCCAGCAGTTTATATGGGGGGGCCAAAAACATTCAGTACTTC. Translated, it gives CASSLYGGAKNIQYF.

J is TRBJ2-1 and V is TRBV20-1; perhaps D is TRBD1 or TRBD2 (5 bases each). The V and J ends lost 1 base and 2 bases respectively, with 9 bases between them. The CDR3 contains 14 residues. Germline V gene sequence: CDR1 DFQATT, CDR2 SNEGSKA (reference sequence). In DNA, the CDR3 is TGCAGTGCTAGAGGACGGGGCACCTACAATGAGCAGTTCTTC. Protein sequence: CSARGRGTYNEQFF.

Note on this clonotype: Germline is not matched at one junction end, which may reflect a read error. J is TRBJ2-3 and V is TRBV25-1, with TRBD2 matching over 10 bases. CDR1 is MGHDK, CDR2 SYGVNS, per germline. The length of the CDR3 is 17 residues. The DNA of the CDR3 is TGTGCCAGCAGTGAGGAGCGGGGGGGGTTGGGCACAGATGCGCAGTATTTT. Encoded protein: CASSEERGGLGTDAQYF.

This clonotype was counted at least ten times. The chain links TRBV28 to TRBJ2-3; TRBD1 might be the D (6 bases). V was shortened by 3 bases and J by 2 bases, with 12 bases between the two germline ends. CDR1 and CDR2 (germline): MDHEN, SYDVKM. This CDR3 is built from 15 residues. CDR3 sequence: CASSFSQGHTDTQYF. The CDR3 DNA reads as TGTGCCAGCAGTTTTAGTCAGGGACACACAGATACGCAGTATTTT.

This clonotype has a handful of counts. The chain uses TRBV10-3 and TRBJ2-7, with TRBD2 matching 7 bases. J lost 0 bases, V lost 7 bases, and 9 bases had no gene match. The CDR3 loop spans 15 amino acids. Germline V gene sequence: CDR1 ENHRY, CDR2 SYGVKD. Here the CDR3 reads CAIKSRTSLSYEQYF. In DNA form, the CDR3 reads TGTGCCATCAAATCTAGGACTAGTCTCTCCTACGAGCAGTACTTC.

The table lists this clonotype with a few counts. This chain connects TRBV20-1 to TRBJ2-1; weak D call: TRBD2 (6 bases). Trimming removed 4 bases at V and 5 bases at J, with 12 bases between. The CDR3 loop spans 13 amino acids. Germline values: CDR1 DFQATT, CDR2 SNEGSKA (reference sequence). The CDR3 sequence: CSANRLVNNEQFF. In DNA, the CDR3 is TGCAGTGCTAACAGACTAGTCAACAATGAGCAGTTCTTC.

This clonotype was detected ten times or more. CDR3 sequence reads: CASTQGVGSGGYNEQFF. As DNA, the CDR3 is TGTGCCAGCACTCAGGGCGTCGGGTCGGGAGGCTACAATGAGCAGTTCTTC. V usage is TRBV7-9 and J usage is TRBJ2-1; 7 nucleotides line up with TRBD2. The V and J ends lost 7 bases and 3 bases, in that order; junction bases with no gene match: 15. The CDR3 sequence is 17 residues long. Germline loops: CDR1 SEHNR, CDR2 FQNEAQ (reference sequence).

This clonotype was detected only a few times. The chain recombines TRBV11-2 with TRBJ2-7; 8 bases are shared with TRBD1. CDR3 length: 16 residues. Germline assignment: CDR1 SGHAT and CDR2 FQNNGV. V was clipped by 5 bases and J by 0 bases; unmatched bases: 9. The chain's CDR3 is CASSPGQGEYSYEQYV. CDR3 nucleotide sequence: TGTGCCAGCAGCCCTGGACAGGGCGAATACTCCTACGAGCAGTACGTC.

This clonotype was seen many times. This rearrangement joins TRBV10-3 to TRBJ2-3, with unresolved D. Between the trimmed V and J ends, which lost 4 bases and 10 bases, there was a span of 12 bases. CDR1 is ENHRY and CDR2 is SYGVKD in the germline V gene. This CDR3 contains 12 residues. The CDR3 coding sequence is TGTGCCATCAGTGGCGACACCTCGGCGCAGTATTTT. It is translated as CAISGDTSAQYF.

At least ten counts were recorded for this clonotype. J is TRBJ2-1 and V is TRBV12-3 or TRBV12-4; 11 positions match TRBD2. Trimming removed 1 base from V and 3 bases from J; junction bases left unmatched: 5. The CDR3 length is 17 residues. The CDR3 spells CASSLVLAGAGYNEQFF. The CDR3 region has the DNA TGTGCCAGCAGTTTAGTACTAGCGGGAGCGGGCTACAATGAGCAGTTCTTC.

This clonotype was seen a handful of times. This chain uses TRBV12-3 or TRBV12-4 with TRBJ2-7; 8 nucleotides agree with TRBD2. The J segment lost 3 bases and the V segment lost 5 bases, leaving 9 bases of the junction unmatched. The CDR3 is 15 amino acids. CDR3 amino acids: CASSPGRDSFYEQYF. For the CDR3, the DNA is TGTGCCAGCAGTCCCGGGAGGGATAGCTTCTACGAGCAGTACTTC.

The genes are TRBV5-1 and TRBJ2-2; D is ambiguous. V lost 5 bases, J lost 10 bases, and 15 bases lay in between. CDR1 and CDR2 from the germline V gene are SGHRS and YFSETQ. The length of the CDR3 is 13 residues. CDR3: CASSPGLEVELFF. CDR3 nucleotides: TGCGCCAGCAGTCCCGGGCTCGAGGTGGAGCTGTTTTTT.